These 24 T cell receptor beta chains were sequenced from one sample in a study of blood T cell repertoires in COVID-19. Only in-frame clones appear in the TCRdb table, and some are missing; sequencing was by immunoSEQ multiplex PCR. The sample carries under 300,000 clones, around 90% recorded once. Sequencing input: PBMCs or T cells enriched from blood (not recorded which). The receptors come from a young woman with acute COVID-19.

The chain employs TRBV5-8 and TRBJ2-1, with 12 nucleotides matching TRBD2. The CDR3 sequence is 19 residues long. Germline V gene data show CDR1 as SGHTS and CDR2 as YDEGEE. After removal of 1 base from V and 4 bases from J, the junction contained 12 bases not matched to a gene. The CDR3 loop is CASSLTGLAGRVLYNEQFF. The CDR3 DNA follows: TGTGCCAGCAGCTTGACGGGACTAGCGGGCCGGGTCCTATACAATGAGCAGTTCTTC.

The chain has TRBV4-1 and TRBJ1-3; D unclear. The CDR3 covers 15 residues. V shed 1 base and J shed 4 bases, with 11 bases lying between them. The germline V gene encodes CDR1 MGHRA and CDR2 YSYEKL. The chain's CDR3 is CASSQASSPGNTIYF. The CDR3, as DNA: TGCGCCAGCAGCCAAGCTTCGTCTCCGGGAAACACCATATATTTT.

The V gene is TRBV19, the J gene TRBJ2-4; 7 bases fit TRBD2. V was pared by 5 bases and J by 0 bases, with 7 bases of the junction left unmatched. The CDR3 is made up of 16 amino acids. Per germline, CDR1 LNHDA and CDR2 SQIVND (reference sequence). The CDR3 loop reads CASSPRLALAKNIQYF. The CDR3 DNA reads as TGTGCCAGTAGTCCCCGACTAGCTCTAGCCAAAAACATTCAGTACTTC. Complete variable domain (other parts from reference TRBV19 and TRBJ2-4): DGGITQSPKYLFRKEGQNVTLSCEQNLNHDAMYWYRQDPGQGLRLIYYSQIVNDFQKGDIAEGYSVSREKKESFPLTVTSAQKNPTAFYLCASSPRLALAKNIQYFGAGTRLSVL.

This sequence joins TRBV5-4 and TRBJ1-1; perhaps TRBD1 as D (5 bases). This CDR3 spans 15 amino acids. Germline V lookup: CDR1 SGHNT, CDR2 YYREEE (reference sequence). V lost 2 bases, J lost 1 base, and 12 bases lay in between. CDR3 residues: CASSLQAWGNTEAFF. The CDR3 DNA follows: TGTGCCAGCAGCTTACAGGCCTGGGGGAACACTGAAGCTTTCTTT.

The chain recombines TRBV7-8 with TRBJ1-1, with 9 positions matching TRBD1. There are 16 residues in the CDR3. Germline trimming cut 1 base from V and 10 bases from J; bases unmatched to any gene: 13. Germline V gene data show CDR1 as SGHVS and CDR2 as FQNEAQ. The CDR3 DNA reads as TGTGCCAGCAGCTTAGGAAGAGGGACAGGGAGGGAGCGAGCTTTCTTT. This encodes CASSLGRGTGRERAFF.

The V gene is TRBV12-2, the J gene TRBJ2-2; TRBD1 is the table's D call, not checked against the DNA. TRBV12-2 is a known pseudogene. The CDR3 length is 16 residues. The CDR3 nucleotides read TGTGCAAGTCGGCCACAGGGGGCGCCTAACACCGGGGAGCTGTTTTTT. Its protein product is CASRPQGAPNTGELFF.

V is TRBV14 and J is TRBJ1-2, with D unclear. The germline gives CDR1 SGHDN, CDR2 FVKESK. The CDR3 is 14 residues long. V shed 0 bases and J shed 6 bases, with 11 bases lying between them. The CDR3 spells CASSQDEYLNGYTF. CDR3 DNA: TGTGCCAGCAGCCAAGATGAGTACCTCAATGGCTACACCTTC.

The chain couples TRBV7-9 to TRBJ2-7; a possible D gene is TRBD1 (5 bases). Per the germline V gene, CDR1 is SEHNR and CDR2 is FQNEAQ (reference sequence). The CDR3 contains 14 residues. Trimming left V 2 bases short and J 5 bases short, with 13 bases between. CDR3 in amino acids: CASSLSQGTNEQYF. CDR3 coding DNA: TGTGCCAGCAGCTTAAGCCAGGGTACCAACGAGCAGTACTTC. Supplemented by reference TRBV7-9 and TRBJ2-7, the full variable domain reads DTGVSQNPRHKITKRGQNVTFRCDPISEHNRLYWYRQTLGQGPEFLTYFQNEAQLEKSRLLSDRFSAERPKGSFSTLEIQRTEQGDSAMYLCASSLSQGTNEQYFGPGTRLTVT.

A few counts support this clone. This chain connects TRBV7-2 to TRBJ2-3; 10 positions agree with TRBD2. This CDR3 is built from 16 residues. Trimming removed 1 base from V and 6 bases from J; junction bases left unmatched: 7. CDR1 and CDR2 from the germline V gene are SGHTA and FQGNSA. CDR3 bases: TGTGCCAGCAGCTTAGGAGCGGGGGGGCGGTCCGATACGCAGTATTTT. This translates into CASSLGAGGRSDTQYF.

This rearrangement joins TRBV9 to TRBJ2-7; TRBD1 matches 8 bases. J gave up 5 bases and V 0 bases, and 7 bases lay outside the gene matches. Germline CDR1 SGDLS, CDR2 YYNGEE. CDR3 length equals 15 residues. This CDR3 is CASSVAGQGGHEQYF. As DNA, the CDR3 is TGTGCCAGCAGCGTAGCTGGACAGGGTGGCCACGAGCAGTACTTC. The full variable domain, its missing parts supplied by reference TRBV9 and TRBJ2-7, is DSGVTQTPKHLITATGQRVTLRCSPRSGDLSVYWYQQSLDQGLQFLIQYYNGEERAKGNILERFSAQQFPDLHSELNLSSLELGDSALYFCASSVAGQGGHEQYFGPGTRLTVT.

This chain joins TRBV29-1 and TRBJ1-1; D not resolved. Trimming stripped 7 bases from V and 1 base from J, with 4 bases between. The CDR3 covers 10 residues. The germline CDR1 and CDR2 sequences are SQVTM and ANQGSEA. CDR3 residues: CSGENTEAFF. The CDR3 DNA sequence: TGCAGCGGCGAGAACACTGAAGCTTTCTTT.

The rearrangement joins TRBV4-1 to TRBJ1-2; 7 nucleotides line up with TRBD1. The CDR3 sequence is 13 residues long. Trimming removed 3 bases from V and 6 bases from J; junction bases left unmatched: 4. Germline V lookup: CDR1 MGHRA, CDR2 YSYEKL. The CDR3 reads CASSHRTGDGYTF. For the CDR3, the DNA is TGCGCCAGCAGCCACCGAACAGGGGATGGCTACACCTTC.

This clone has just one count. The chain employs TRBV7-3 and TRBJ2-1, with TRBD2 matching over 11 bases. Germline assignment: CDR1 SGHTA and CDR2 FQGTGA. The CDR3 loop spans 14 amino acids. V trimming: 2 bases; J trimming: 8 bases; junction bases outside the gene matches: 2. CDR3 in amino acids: CASSLGSGGDEQFF. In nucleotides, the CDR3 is TGTGCCAGCAGCTTAGGTAGCGGGGGGGATGAGCAGTTCTTC.

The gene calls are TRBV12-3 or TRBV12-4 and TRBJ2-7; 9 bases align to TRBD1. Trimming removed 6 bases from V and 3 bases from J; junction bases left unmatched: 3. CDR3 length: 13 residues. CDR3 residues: CASRRQGVYEQYF. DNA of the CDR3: TGTGCCAGCAGACGACAGGGGGTCTACGAGCAGTACTTC.

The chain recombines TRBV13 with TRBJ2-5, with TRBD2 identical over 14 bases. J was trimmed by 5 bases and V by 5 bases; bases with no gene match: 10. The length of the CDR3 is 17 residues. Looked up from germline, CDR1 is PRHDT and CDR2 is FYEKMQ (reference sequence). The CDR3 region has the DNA TGTGCCAGCAGCAACCGAGGGACTAGCGGGAGTGGGGAGACCCAGTACTTC. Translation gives CASSNRGTSGSGETQYF.

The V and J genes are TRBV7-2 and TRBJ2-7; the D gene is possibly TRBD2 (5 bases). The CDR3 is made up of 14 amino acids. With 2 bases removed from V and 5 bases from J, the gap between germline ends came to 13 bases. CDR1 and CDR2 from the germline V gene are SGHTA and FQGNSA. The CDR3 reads CASSLRGSSDEQYF. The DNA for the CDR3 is TGTGCCAGCAGCTTAAGAGGGAGTTCTGACGAGCAGTACTTC.

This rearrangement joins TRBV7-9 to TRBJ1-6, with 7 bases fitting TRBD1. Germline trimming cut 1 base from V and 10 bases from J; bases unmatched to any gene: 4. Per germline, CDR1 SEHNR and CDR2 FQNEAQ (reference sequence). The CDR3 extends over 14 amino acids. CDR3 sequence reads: CASSLGDRASPLHF. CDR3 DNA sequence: TGTGCCAGCAGCTTAGGAGACAGGGCCTCACCCCTCCACTTT. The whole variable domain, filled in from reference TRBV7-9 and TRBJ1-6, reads DTGVSQNPRHKITKRGQNVTFRCDPISEHNRLYWYRQTLGQGPEFLTYFQNEAQLEKSRLLSDRFSAERPKGSFSTLEIQRTEQGDSAMYLCASSLGDRASPLHFGNGTRLTVT.

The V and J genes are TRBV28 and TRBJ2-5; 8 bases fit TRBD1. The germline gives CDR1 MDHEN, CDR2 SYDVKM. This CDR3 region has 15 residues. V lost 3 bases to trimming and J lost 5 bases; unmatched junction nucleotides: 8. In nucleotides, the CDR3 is TGTGCCAGCAGTTTTAGGTGGCAGGGGGCTGAGACCCAGTACTTC. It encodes CASSFRWQGAETQYF.

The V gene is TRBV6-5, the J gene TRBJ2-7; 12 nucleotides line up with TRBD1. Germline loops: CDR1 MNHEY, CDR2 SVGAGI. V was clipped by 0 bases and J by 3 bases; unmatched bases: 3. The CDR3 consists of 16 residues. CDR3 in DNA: TGTGCCAGCAGTTACTCTGGGACAGGGGGCGGCTACGAGCAGTACTTC. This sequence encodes CASSYSGTGGGYEQYF.

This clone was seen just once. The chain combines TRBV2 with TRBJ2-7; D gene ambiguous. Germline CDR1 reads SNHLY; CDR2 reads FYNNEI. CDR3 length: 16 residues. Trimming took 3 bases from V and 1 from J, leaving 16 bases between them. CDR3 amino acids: CASSEPSAAASYEQYF. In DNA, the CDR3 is TGTGCCAGCAGTGAGCCGTCGGCGGCAGCATCCTACGAGCAGTACTTC.

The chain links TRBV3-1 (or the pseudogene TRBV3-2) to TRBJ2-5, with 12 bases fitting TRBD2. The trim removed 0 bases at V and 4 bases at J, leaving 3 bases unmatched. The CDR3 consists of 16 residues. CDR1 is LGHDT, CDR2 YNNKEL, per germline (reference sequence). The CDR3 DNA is TGTGCCAGCAGCCAAGATCGACTAGCGGGAGTAGAGACCCAGTACTTC. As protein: CASSQDRLAGVETQYF.

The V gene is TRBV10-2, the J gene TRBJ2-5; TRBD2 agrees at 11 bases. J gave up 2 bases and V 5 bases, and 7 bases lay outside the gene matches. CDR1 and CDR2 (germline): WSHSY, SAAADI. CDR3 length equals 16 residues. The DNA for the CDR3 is TGCGCCAGCAGTTTGGTAGCGGGGGGGCGACAAGAGACCCAGTACTTC. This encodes CASSLVAGGRQETQYF.

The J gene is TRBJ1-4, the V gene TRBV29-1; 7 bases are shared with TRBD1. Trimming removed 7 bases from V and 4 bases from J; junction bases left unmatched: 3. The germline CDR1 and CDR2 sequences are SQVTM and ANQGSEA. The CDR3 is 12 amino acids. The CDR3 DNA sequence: TGCAGCGGGGGACAGCATAATGAAAAACTGTTTTTT. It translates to CSGGQHNEKLFF.

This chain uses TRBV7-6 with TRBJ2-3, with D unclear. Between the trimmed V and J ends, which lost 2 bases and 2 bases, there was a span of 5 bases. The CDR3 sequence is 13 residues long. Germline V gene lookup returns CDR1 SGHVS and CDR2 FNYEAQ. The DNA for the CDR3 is TGTGCCAGCAGCTTACAGATCACAGATACGCAGTATTTT. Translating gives CASSLQITDTQYF.